This TCR beta chain is from a study of CD8 T cells in ankylosing spondylitis. General observations from the study: Apparently characteristic of ankylosing spondylitis blood was a TCR beta motif (about eight highly homologous variants).

The germline gives CDR1 SGDLS, CDR2 YYNGEE. The trim removed 4 bases at V and 10 bases at J, leaving 12 bases unmatched. CDR3 length equals 14 residues. Of note for this clonotype: Its antigen remains unknown.

MiXCR, applied by TCRdb to the 5' RACE reads, yields one record per CDR3 protein. The sample includes roughly 700,000 distinct CDR3 sequences, roughly 19% of them seen just once. The sample consisted of blood, either unsorted or a sorted T cell fraction (not recorded which). V usage is TRBV9 and J usage is TRBJ2-5; 8 positions match TRBD2. The receptor comes from a male donor with ankylosing spondylitis. The CDR3 DNA reads as TGTGCCAGCAGCTCCCCCCATACGGGGGGGGGCCAGTACTTC. Residues: CASSSPHTGGGQYF.